These 21 T cell receptor beta chains were sequenced from one sample in a study of blood T cell repertoires in COVID-19. Clones were read by immunoSEQ multiplex PCR, and TCRdb kept only the in-frame ones, dropping some. This sample carries about 60,000 clones, roughly 90% of them seen once, and the ten largest clones take under 15%. Source material: peripheral blood. These receptor sequences come from a human donor with active COVID-19. The donor label of this sample is uncertain.

This clone was counted a few times. The chain joins TRBV10-3 to TRBJ1-3; unclear D gene. Germline V gene data show CDR1 as ENHRY and CDR2 as SYGVKD. Trimming stripped 0 bases from V and 4 bases from J, with 10 bases between. The CDR3 has 15 amino acids. CDR3 residues: CAISESRGPGNTIYF. The CDR3 DNA sequence: TGTGCCATCAGTGAGTCGAGAGGGCCGGGAAACACCATATATTTT.

The rearrangement joins TRBV5-6 to TRBJ1-4; D gene ambiguous. This CDR3 region has 14 residues. Trimming removed 0 bases at V and 4 bases at J, with 7 bases between. CDR1 and CDR2 from the germline V gene are SGHDT and YYEEEE. The CDR3 here is CASSLAGGNEKLFF. As DNA, the CDR3 is TGTGCCAGCAGCTTGGCAGGAGGTAATGAAAAACTGTTTTTT.

The V gene is TRBV3-1 (or the pseudogene TRBV3-2), the J gene TRBJ2-7; D unresolved. This CDR3 spans 14 amino acids. The germline V gene encodes CDR1 LGHDT and CDR2 YNNKEL (reference sequence). Trimming shortened V by 1 base and J by 2 bases, and 9 bases separated the two germline ends. For the CDR3, the DNA is TGTGCCAGCAGCCAAGTAACAGCAACCTACGAGCAGTACGTC. Translating it yields CASSQVTATYEQYV.

The chain uses TRBV6-2 or TRBV6-3 and TRBJ2-3, with 9 bases fitting TRBD2. Germline values: CDR1 MNHEY, CDR2 SVGEGT. CDR3 length: 17 residues. Germline trimming cut 0 bases from V and 5 bases from J; bases unmatched to any gene: 9. The CDR3 DNA reads TGTGCCAGCAGTTACTCCCTAGCGGGGTATGCTCTAGATACGCAGTATTTT. Translation: CASSYSLAGYALDTQYF.

V is TRBV7-9 and J is TRBJ2-7; D remains ambiguous. This CDR3 is built from 12 residues. Trimming cost V 5 bases and J 6 bases, with 11 bases left between them. The germline CDR1 and CDR2 sequences are SEHNR and FQNEAQ (reference sequence). This CDR3 is CASSNIEREQYF. The CDR3 DNA reads TGTGCCAGCAGCAATATAGAGCGCGAGCAGTACTTC.

This clone appeared once. The rearrangement links TRBV7-2 to TRBJ2-1, with a weak D call TRBD2 (6 bases). The germline V gene encodes CDR1 SGHTA and CDR2 FQGNSA. Trimming shortened V by 3 bases and J by 2 bases, and 17 bases separated the two germline ends. The CDR3 is 17 amino acids. CDR3 region: CASSFPRGSSPYNEQFF. In nucleotides, the CDR3 is TGTGCCAGCAGCTTCCCTCGGGGGAGTTCGCCCTACAATGAGCAGTTCTTC.

V gene TRBV28 combines with J gene TRBJ2-1; D remains ambiguous. Germline-derived CDR1 and CDR2 are MDHEN and SYDVKM. The CDR3 covers 11 residues. Trimming shortened V by 8 bases and J by 15 bases, and 17 bases separated the two germline ends. CDR3 DNA sequence: TGTGCCAGCGCTAAAGAGTTTTTGTGGTTCTTC. It yields the protein CASAKEFLWFF.

The rearrangement joins TRBV3-1 (or the pseudogene TRBV3-2) to TRBJ1-2; D might be TRBD1 (6 bases). The ends were cut back, 0 bases at V and 6 bases at J, with 8 bases in the middle. This CDR3 is built from 13 residues. Germline V gene data show CDR1 as LGHDT and CDR2 as YNNKEL (reference sequence). CDR3 in amino acids: CASSQDRGDGYTF. In DNA form, the CDR3 reads TGTGCCAGCAGCCAAGACAGGGGCGATGGCTACACCTTC.

The rearrangement joins TRBV21-1 to TRBJ2-7; the table assigns TRBD1, which was not confirmed against the DNA. TRBV21-1 is shown as a pseudogene. The CDR3 has 15 residues. This CDR3 reads CASSKKGQGSYEQYV. The CDR3 bases are TGTGCCAGCAGCAAAAAGGGGCAGGGCTCCTACGAGCAGTACGTC.

The chain carries TRBV29-1 and TRBJ2-7; D possibly corresponds to TRBD1 (7 bases). V gave up 7 bases and J gave up 2 bases, with 21 bases separating them. The CDR3 runs to 15 residues. Looked up from germline, CDR1 is SQVTM and CDR2 is ANQGSEA. The CDR3 DNA reads as TGCAGCGACCGGGACAGACTAGTCGGGCCCTACGAGCAGTACTTC. Amino acids: CSDRDRLVGPYEQYF.

CDR3 sequence (DNA): TGTGCCAGCAGTGGATCCCCCACGGGGTCCTACGAGCAGTACTTC. Translation gives CASSGSPTGSYEQYF. The gene calls are TRBV2 and TRBJ2-7; D may be TRBD2 (5 bases). Trimming took 4 bases from V and 1 from J, leaving 14 bases between them. The CDR3 is made up of 15 amino acids. The germline V gene encodes CDR1 SNHLY and CDR2 FYNNEI. Using reference TRBV2 and TRBJ2-7 for the parts outside the CDR3, the full variable domain is EPEVTQTPSHQVTQMGQEVILRCVPISNHLYFYWYRQILGQKVEFLVSFYNNEISEKSEIFDDQFSVERPDGSNFTLKIRSTKLEDSAMYFCASSGSPTGSYEQYFGPGTRLTVT.

J is TRBJ1-1 and V is TRBV7-6; D not resolved. Germline V gene lookup returns CDR1 SGHVS and CDR2 FNYEAQ. This CDR3 is 15 amino acids long. The germline V and J ends were trimmed by 3 bases and 1 base, with 12 bases remaining between them. CDR3 region: CASSFWAGRNTEAFF. DNA of the CDR3: TGTGCCAGCAGCTTCTGGGCCGGGAGGAACACTGAAGCTTTCTTT.

J is TRBJ1-2 and V is TRBV9; 9 bases fit TRBD1. The V gene's germline CDR1 is SGDLS and CDR2 YYNGEE. The CDR3 is made up of 13 amino acids. Germline trimming cut 4 bases from V and 4 bases from J; bases unmatched to any gene: 2. The CDR3 sequence: CASSTGQGYGYTF. CDR3 bases: TGTGCCAGCAGCACGGGACAGGGCTATGGCTACACCTTC.

The chain uses TRBV2 and TRBJ1-2; 10 bases align to TRBD1. CDR3 length: 18 amino acids. The germline gives CDR1 SNHLY, CDR2 FYNNEI. V lost 2 bases and J lost 5; bases outside the gene matches: 14. DNA of the CDR3: TGTGCCAGCAGTGAACCCCGGACAGGGGGACCCCTGACGTATGGCTACACCTTC. Amino acids: CASSEPRTGGPLTYGYTF.

The chain links TRBV4-1 to TRBJ2-7; TRBD1 is a possible D gene (6 bases). Trimming removed 5 bases at V and 2 bases at J, with 16 bases between. Germline values: CDR1 MGHRA, CDR2 YSYEKL. The CDR3 runs to 15 residues. The CDR3, as DNA: TGCGCCAGCAGCTTTTCGGGACACGCACCCTACGAGCAGTACGTC. Its protein product is CASSFSGHAPYEQYV.

The chain uses TRBV4-1 and TRBJ2-1, with TRBD2 matching 12 bases. Germline V gives CDR1 MGHRA, CDR2 YSYEKL. V shed 0 bases and J 8 bases; nucleotides not matched to a gene: 8. The CDR3 extends over 17 amino acids. Here the CDR3 reads CASSQDPSGGVWDEQFF. The CDR3 DNA sequence: TGCGCCAGCAGCCAAGATCCTAGCGGGGGGGTGTGGGATGAGCAGTTCTTC.

This chain uses TRBV27 with TRBJ1-2; 7 bases line up with TRBD1. This CDR3 has 16 residues. CDR1 and CDR2 (germline): MNHEY, SMNVEV (reference sequence). V trimming: 4 bases; J trimming: 2 bases; junction bases outside the gene matches: 10. Written as DNA, the CDR3 is TGTGCCAGCAGTTCATTCCCGCCGACAGGGAACTATGGCTACACCTTC. This encodes CASSSFPPTGNYGYTF.

The V and J genes are TRBV9 and TRBJ2-1, with D tentatively TRBD2 (6 bases). The length of the CDR3 is 16 residues. Germline loops: CDR1 SGDLS, CDR2 YYNGEE. Trimming pared 3 bases from V and 12 bases from J, leaving 25 bases between. The CDR3 region is CASSDPPGQGGPGQFF. In nucleotides, the CDR3 is TGTGCCAGCAGCGACCCCCCGGGGCAGGGAGGCCCGGGGCAGTTCTTC. The variable domain in full, completed from reference TRBV9 and TRBJ2-1, reads DSGVTQTPKHLITATGQRVTLRCSPRSGDLSVYWYQQSLDQGLQFLIQYYNGEERAKGNILERFSAQQFPDLHSELNLSSLELGDSALYFCASSDPPGQGGPGQFFGPGTRLTVL.

The V and J genes are TRBV4-3 and TRBJ2-6; 8 bases are a match to TRBD1. The junction had 10 bases not matched to a gene; V was cut back by 1 base and J by 2 bases. This CDR3 has 19 amino acids. Germline V gene data show CDR1 as LGHNA and CDR2 as YSLEER. CDR3 loop: CASSQGLRQGAAGANVLTF. The CDR3 region has the DNA TGCGCCAGCAGCCAAGGCCTGCGCCAGGGGGCGGCTGGGGCCAACGTCCTGACTTTC.

This clone appeared a single time. The junction departs from germline at one end; a sequencing error may be responsible. The J gene is TRBJ1-2, the V gene TRBV27, with a weak D call TRBD1 (5 bases). Germline values: CDR1 MNHEY, CDR2 SMNVEV (reference sequence). The CDR3 has 12 amino acids. Here the CDR3 DNA reads TGTGCCAGCAGTTTATGGGGGGGGACCCCCAGTTTC. Translated: CASSLWGGTPSF.

J is TRBJ1-1 and V is TRBV19; tentatively, D is TRBD1 (5 bases). The germline gives CDR1 LNHDA, CDR2 SQIVND (reference sequence). CDR3 length: 15 amino acids. V lost 1 base and J lost 1, with 10 bases in between. CDR3 region: CASSIAWTKNTEAFF. The DNA of the CDR3 is TGTGCCAGTAGTATAGCGTGGACAAAGAACACTGAAGCTTTCTTT.